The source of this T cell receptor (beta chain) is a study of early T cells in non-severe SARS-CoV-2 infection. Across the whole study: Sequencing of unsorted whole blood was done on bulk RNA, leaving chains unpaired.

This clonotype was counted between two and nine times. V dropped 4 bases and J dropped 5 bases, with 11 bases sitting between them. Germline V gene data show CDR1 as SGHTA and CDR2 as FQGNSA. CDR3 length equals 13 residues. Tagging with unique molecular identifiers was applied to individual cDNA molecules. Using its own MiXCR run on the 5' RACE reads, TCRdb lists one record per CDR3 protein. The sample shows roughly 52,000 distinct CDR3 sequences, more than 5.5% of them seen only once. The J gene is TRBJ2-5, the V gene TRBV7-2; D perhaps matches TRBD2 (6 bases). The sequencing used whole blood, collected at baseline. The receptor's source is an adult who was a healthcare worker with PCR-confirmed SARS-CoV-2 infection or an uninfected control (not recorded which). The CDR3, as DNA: TGTGCCAGCAGCTCGGACTACTCCGAGACCCAGTACTTC. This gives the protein CASSSDYSETQYF.